These T cell receptor beta chains were read from a single sample in a study of CD8 T cells in Susac syndrome. From the immunoSEQ multiplex PCR reads, TCRdb called clonotypes with MiXCR, one entry per CDR3 protein. This sample has about 140,000 distinct CDR3 sequences; nearly 95% occur once, and the top ten carry 0.27%. The sample taken for sequencing was CD8+ T cells from PBMCs. The source is a human donor in good health. Both conserved end residues are trimmed from each CDR3. Only part of the rows carry a size: once, few, many, or a class if the clone is expanded.

V gene	clone size	J gene	CDR3 protein
TRBV11-2	.	TRBJ1-1	ASTGAYNTEAF
TRBV20-1	.	TRBJ2-7	SARAGALFYEQY
TRBV7-3	.	TRBJ2-2	ASSLTDTGELF
TRBV20-1	.	TRBJ2-7	SARDNSYEQY
TRBV12-5	.	TRBJ2-2	ASGLAPGELF
TRBV28	.	TRBJ2-7	ASSQRKRTGGYEQY
TRBV18	.	TRBJ1-1	ASSPPDSSEAF
TRBV4-2	.	TRBJ1-2	ASIPFLQGGYGYT
TRBV25-1	.	TRBJ1-2	ASSEGRRIDGYT
TRBV15	.	TRBJ1-5	ATSRDNMQPQH
TRBV27	.	TRBJ1-5	ASSSSPGGGNQPQH
TRBV7-8	.	TRBJ2-3	ASSLVRIRERIADTQY
TRBV27	once	TRBJ1-3	ASSSGNTIY
TRBV7-9	.	TRBJ2-1	ASSFGPFYNEQF
TRBV27	.	TRBJ1-5	ASSLGATNQPQH
TRBV29-1	once	TRBJ2-7	SQQKGGGENYEQY
TRBV18	.	TRBJ1-5	ASSATGTGNQPQH
TRBV29-1	.	TRBJ1-2	SSSGVEGYT
TRBV28	.	TRBJ2-7	ASSLPPGKYEQY
TRBV9	once	TRBJ1-1	ASSVGGIAEAF
TRBV2	.	TRBJ2-2	ASSEGAYTGELF
TRBV7-6	.	TRBJ2-3	ATQGSSDTQY
TRBV6-6	.	TRBJ1-4	ASSTRGLGEKLF
TRBV20-1	.	TRBJ2-1	AGDEQF
TRBV13	.	TRBJ2-7	ASSSWDRDYEQY
TRBV28	.	TRBJ1-5	ASSLFKDQPQH
TRBV27	few	TRBJ2-1	ASRGGTRIFNEQF
TRBV29-1	.	TRBJ2-3	SGQGRGTDTQY
TRBV4-2	.	TRBJ2-7	ASSQEFSWDFYEQY
TRBV9	.	TRBJ2-7	ASSPGGSSYEQY
TRBV15	.	TRBJ2-7	ATSRHSGPTYEQY
TRBV12-3/TRBV12-4	.	TRBJ2-5	ASSDLYRGAQETQY
TRBV27	.	TRBJ1-5	ASGPGHVGNQPQH
TRBV19	.	TRBJ2-2	ASSIGGTGELF
TRBV7-9	.	TRBJ2-1	ASSFVLGEFDEQF
TRBV27	.	TRBJ2-3	ASSLANTDTQY
TRBV7-9	.	TRBJ2-1	ASSLEAVVGNEQF
TRBV9	.	TRBJ1-1	ASSVVWNTEAF
TRBV6-2/TRBV6-3	.	TRBJ2-3	ASRALPDTQY
TRBV7-9	.	TRBJ1-4	ASSSRTNEKLF
TRBV7-9	.	TRBJ2-4	ASSSTLDLAKNIQY
TRBV4-3	.	TRBJ2-3	ASSQDWRQGADETQY
TRBV9	.	TRBJ1-5	ASSVEASHQPQH
TRBV7-9	.	TRBJ1-3	ASSSKGQGIGNTIY
TRBV28	.	TRBJ2-3	ASRPGPGRVFGTDTQY
TRBV27	.	TRBJ2-7	ASSLAPGTGREQY
TRBV28	.	TRBJ2-3	ASSMGLDADTQY
TRBV20-1	.	TRBJ2-7	SARDLDGSGYEQY
TRBV29-1	.	TRBJ2-5	SVEDTTGTQETQY
TRBV6-2/TRBV6-3	.	TRBJ1-2	ASSYGAFT